Sequencing of this T cell receptor (beta chain) was carried out in a study of T cell repertoires and HLA-DP antigens. Study information: Versus self, one alloantigen differed at one groove amino acid, the other at about eleven.

As to this clone: Its antigen remains unidentified.

Broader study findings: Sorted CD137+ clonality was about 0.41 for both alloantigens, versus around 0.037 pre-culture.

Here immunoSEQ multiplex PCR was the method, and the copy in TCRdb shows in-frame clones only, minus some. Among around 100,000 clones listed, around 92% were seen once. CDR1 is MNHNY, CDR2 SVGAGI, per germline (reference sequence). This CDR3 spans 16 amino acids. V dropped 6 bases and J dropped 6; count of bases not matched to a gene: 12. What was sequenced was CD4+ T cells from PBMCs. The chain links TRBV6-6 to TRBJ2-5, with TRBD2 matching over 11 bases. The sequence derives from a woman between 18 and 29 years old in good health and CMV-seronegative. This CDR3 reads CASRPTTSGSRKTQYF. DNA of the CDR3: TGTGCCAGCAGGCCAACCACTAGCGGGAGTCGAAAGACCCAGTACTTC.